The 25 T cell receptor beta chains below all came from one sample that was sequenced in a study of shared clonotypes between healthy human individuals (dated by TCRdb to 2019 to 2021). Library preparation was by the immunoSEQ multiplex PCR assay. Entries here come from immuneACCESS through TCRdb and include only in-frame sequences with V and J called. Some clones fail to appear in such tables; in the studies checked, an unresolved V gene covers under half of the shortfall, and the cause of the remainder is unknown. The sample table contains more than 2,000,000 clones; only one count was recorded for just over 90% of them. Jointly, the top ten make up roughly 0.15% of the sample. Material: naive CD4+ T cells sorted from blood. In the paper's terms, the cell subset or site label means: CD45RA+ positively selected. All receptors derive from a man younger than 30 in good health.

This chain links TRBV7-8 with TRBJ2-1, with TRBD1 identical over 8 bases. This CDR3 has 16 residues. The J segment lost 6 bases and the V segment lost 1 base, leaving 8 bases of the junction unmatched. Germline values: CDR1 SGHVS, CDR2 FQNEAQ. The CDR3 DNA is TGTGCCAGCAGCTTAGGGACAGGGTTGAGGCTCAATGAGCAGTTCTTC. This codes for CASSLGTGLRLNEQFF.

The J gene is TRBJ2-3, the V gene TRBV9; tentatively, D is TRBD1 or TRBD2 (5 bases each). Trimming shortened V by 0 bases and J by 3 bases, and 17 bases separated the two germline ends. Germline lookup yields CDR1 SGDLS and CDR2 YYNGEE. The CDR3 is 17 residues long. The CDR3 reads CASSVGGTALGTDTQYF. The DNA of the CDR3 is TGTGCCAGCAGCGTAGGGGGGACCGCGCTCGGAACAGATACGCAGTATTTT.

This chain connects TRBV11-2 to TRBJ1-6; D perhaps matches TRBD1 (5 bases). Trimming cost V 7 bases and J 0 bases, with 22 bases left between them. The CDR3 has 19 amino acids. CDR1 and CDR2 (germline): SGHAT, FQNNGV. CDR3 sequence: CASTLTGTKGSSYNSPLHF. As DNA, the CDR3 is TGTGCCAGCACCCTTACCGGGACCAAGGGGAGCTCCTATAATTCACCCCTCCACTTT.

The genes are TRBV5-1 and TRBJ1-1; D perhaps matches TRBD1 (5 bases). V lost 4 bases and J 1 base, leaving 14 bases between the germline ends. The CDR3 is made up of 15 amino acids. The V gene's germline CDR1 is SGHRS and CDR2 YFSETQ. The CDR3 loop reads CASSMTDPKNTEAFF. In DNA, the CDR3 is TGCGCCAGCAGCATGACAGACCCCAAGAACACTGAAGCTTTCTTT.

The chain recombines TRBV11-2 with TRBJ2-2; 7 bases line up with TRBD2. Germline CDR1 SGHAT, CDR2 FQNNGV. After removal of 2 bases from V and 7 bases from J, the junction contained 10 bases not matched to a gene. The CDR3 is 16 residues long. The CDR3 reads CASSLMPSGGVGELFF. The CDR3 bases are TGTGCCAGCAGCTTAATGCCTAGCGGAGGGGTCGGGGAGCTGTTTTTT.

This clone was seen more than once but under ten times. The chain carries TRBV2 and TRBJ1-6; TRBD1 aligns across 7 bases. Germline assignment: CDR1 SNHLY and CDR2 FYNNEI. The CDR3 is made up of 15 amino acids. Trimming at V came to 6 bases and at J to 5 bases, leaving 7 bases not matched to a gene. The CDR3 DNA reads as TGTGCCAGCAGAATGGGACAGAAACATAATTCACCCCTCCACTTT. This encodes CASRMGQKHNSPLHF.

The CDR3 DNA follows: TGCGCCAGCAGCCAAGAAAAACAGGGCTCCGGTCAGTTCCAGTACTTC. Its translation: CASSQEKQGSGQFQYF. The V and J genes are TRBV4-1 and TRBJ2-5, with D possibly matching TRBD1 (6 bases). Trimming removed 0 bases at V and 10 bases at J, with 21 bases between. This CDR3 comprises 16 residues. CDR1 is MGHRA and CDR2 is YSYEKL in the germline V gene.

CDR3 coding DNA: TGTGCCAGCAGTTCACCGGGACTAGCGGGGGGGCCACCAGATACGCAGTATTTT. Protein: CASSSPGLAGGPPDTQYF. The chain combines TRBV28 with TRBJ2-3; the match to TRBD2 covers 16 bases. Trimming at V came to 4 bases and at J to 4 bases, leaving 8 bases not matched to a gene. The CDR3 covers 18 residues. Germline loops: CDR1 MDHEN, CDR2 SYDVKM.

This clone was picked up one time. The chain uses TRBV5-6 and TRBJ1-5, with a possible D match to TRBD1 (5 bases). V shed 6 bases and J shed 2 bases, with 15 bases lying between them. The CDR3 totals 15 residues. Germline V CDR1 and CDR2: SGHDT, YYEEEE. The CDR3 DNA reads as TGTGCCAGCACCCTGGGGCGGGGTCGCAATCAGCCCCAGCATTTT. It translates to CASTLGRGRNQPQHF. Together with reference TRBV5-6 and TRBJ1-5, the CDR3 gives the full variable domain: DAGVTQSPTHLIKTRGQQVTLRCSPKSGHDTVSWYQQALGQGPQFIFQYYEEEERQRGNFPDRFSGHQFPNYSSELNVNALLLGDSALYLCASTLGRGRNQPQHFGDGTRLSIL.

V gene TRBV7-9 combines with J gene TRBJ2-1, with 9 bases fitting TRBD2. The J segment lost 10 bases and the V segment lost 4 bases, leaving 11 bases of the junction unmatched. Germline CDR1 is SEHNR and CDR2 is FQNEAQ (reference sequence). The CDR3 runs to 15 residues. The CDR3 loop is CASSSYSGSRGEQFF. In DNA form, the CDR3 reads TGTGCCAGCAGCTCCTATAGCGGGAGCAGAGGGGAGCAGTTCTTC.

As regards this clone: Other DNA sequences from this sample encode an identical CDR3 as well. The chain recombines TRBV27 with TRBJ2-7, with 11 bases matching TRBD2. The CDR3 contains 15 residues. Germline V gene data show CDR1 as MNHEY and CDR2 as SMNVEV (reference sequence). Germline trimming cut 2 bases from V and 1 base from J; bases unmatched to any gene: 1. DNA for the CDR3: TGTGCCAGCAGTTTAGGGACTAGCGGTTCCTACGAGCAGTACTTC. It encodes CASSLGTSGSYEQYF.

The chain joins TRBV5-1 to TRBJ2-7; possibly TRBD2 for D (5 bases). Trimming took off 0 bases at V and 0 bases at J, with 13 bases between the two ends. CDR3 length equals 16 residues. Germline assignment: CDR1 SGHRS and CDR2 YFSETQ. The CDR3 sequence is CASSLESSQSSYEQYF. DNA of the CDR3: TGCGCCAGCAGCTTGGAATCTAGCCAAAGCTCCTACGAGCAGTACTTC.

The chain has TRBV7-9 and TRBJ2-2; 8 bases map to TRBD1. After removal of 6 bases from V and 2 bases from J, the junction contained 5 bases not matched to a gene. Per the germline V gene, CDR1 is SEHNR and CDR2 is FQNEAQ (reference sequence). This CDR3 has 15 amino acids. This CDR3 is CASRPDRVNTGELFF. The CDR3 nucleotides read TGTGCCAGCAGACCGGACAGGGTCAACACCGGGGAGCTGTTTTTT.

The chain joins TRBV4-3 to TRBJ2-7; 10 bases line up with TRBD2. Germline values: CDR1 LGHNA, CDR2 YSLEER. V was clipped by 0 bases and J by 9 bases; unmatched bases: 8. The CDR3 contains 15 residues. The CDR3 loop is CASSQDGLAGAVQYF. CDR3 bases: TGCGCCAGCAGCCAAGATGGGCTAGCGGGAGCGGTGCAGTACTTC.

This clone was seen only once. The V gene is TRBV5-1, the J gene TRBJ2-1, with 9 bases aligning to TRBD2. Losses at the gene ends were 0 bases for V and 6 bases for J; bases not matched to a gene: 7. This CDR3 comprises 16 residues. Germline V gene lookup returns CDR1 SGHRS and CDR2 YFSETQ. The CDR3 sequence: CASSLGLAGSFNEQFF. The CDR3 region has the DNA TGCGCCAGCAGCTTGGGGCTAGCGGGGTCTTTCAATGAGCAGTTCTTC.

The V and J genes are TRBV6-1 and TRBJ2-3; 7 bases line up with TRBD1. Per germline, CDR1 MNHNS and CDR2 SASEGT. Trimming at V came to 6 bases and at J to 4 bases, leaving 4 bases not matched to a gene. The CDR3 is 13 residues long. In DNA form, the CDR3 reads TGTGCCAGCAGGATAACAGGGGCAGATACGCAGTATTTT. Residues: CASRITGADTQYF.

V and J are TRBV5-6 and TRBJ2-3; possibly TRBD1 for D (6 bases). Germline CDR1 reads SGHDT; CDR2 reads YYEEEE. V dropped 2 bases and J dropped 3 bases, with 13 bases sitting between them. This CDR3 has 15 amino acids. CDR3 protein: CASSFDTGWTDTQYF. CDR3 sequence (DNA): TGTGCCAGCAGCTTTGATACAGGGTGGACAGATACGCAGTATTTT.

The chain joins TRBV21-1 to TRBJ1-2; the table's D call, TRBD1, has no DNA check behind it. TRBV21-1 is listed as a pseudogene. This CDR3 contains 13 residues. The CDR3 protein is CASSLQGGNGYTF. The CDR3 DNA follows: TGTGCCAGCAGCCTCCAGGGGGGAAATGGCTACACCTTC.

This chain joins TRBV5-4 and TRBJ1-6, with TRBD1 identical over 7 bases. Germline V gives CDR1 SGHNT, CDR2 YYREEE (reference sequence). CDR3 length equals 14 residues. V lost 3 bases to trimming and J lost 4 bases; unmatched junction nucleotides: 1. CDR3 in amino acids: CASSSTGYNSPLHF. CDR3 DNA sequence: TGTGCCAGCAGCTCGACAGGGTATAATTCACCCCTCCACTTT. The full variable domain, completed using reference TRBV5-4 and TRBJ1-6, is ETGVTQSPTHLIKTRGQQVTLRCSSQSGHNTVSWYQQALGQGPQFIFQYYREEENGRGNFPPRFSGLQFPNYSSELNVNALELDDSALYLCASSSTGYNSPLHFGNGTRLTVT.

The rearrangement joins TRBV5-4 to TRBJ2-2; the D gene is possibly TRBD2 (5 bases). CDR1 is SGHNT and CDR2 is YYREEE in the germline V gene (reference sequence). V lost 0 bases and J lost 7, with 10 bases in between. CDR3 length equals 14 residues. CDR3 DNA sequence: TGTGCCAGCAGCTTGGCGGGGTACGGCGGGGAGCTGTTTTTT. As protein: CASSLAGYGGELFF.

The rearrangement links TRBV13 to TRBJ1-3, with unresolved D. V was clipped by 5 bases and J by 2 bases, with 10 bases between them. The germline CDR1 and CDR2 sequences are PRHDT and FYEKMQ (reference sequence). The CDR3 extends over 14 amino acids. This CDR3 is CASSPDWTGNTIYF. The CDR3 DNA reads TGTGCCAGCAGCCCGGACTGGACTGGAAACACCATATATTTT.

The chain links TRBV5-1 to TRBJ2-2; TRBD1 matches at 9 bases. Germline trimming cut 7 bases from V and 3 bases from J; bases unmatched to any gene: 10. Germline CDR1 SGHRS, CDR2 YFSETQ. The CDR3 length is 16 residues. The CDR3 protein is CASVLGDRADTGELFF. CDR3 bases: TGCGCCAGCGTCCTGGGGGACAGGGCTGACACCGGGGAGCTGTTTTTT.

This clone appeared a few times. This sequence joins TRBV6-5 and TRBJ2-7; 7 nucleotides match TRBD2. CDR1 is MNHEY and CDR2 is SVGAGI in the germline V gene. J gave up 8 bases and V 7 bases, and 14 bases lay outside the gene matches. The CDR3 loop spans 14 amino acids. The CDR3 is CASTPPGASGKQYF. CDR3 sequence (DNA): TGTGCCAGCACTCCGCCCGGGGCTAGCGGTAAGCAGTACTTC.

This chain links TRBV2 with TRBJ2-1; D perhaps matches TRBD1 (5 bases). From germline, CDR1 is SNHLY and CDR2 FYNNEI. Trimming pared 1 base from V and 2 bases from J, leaving 9 bases between. CDR3 length: 15 residues. In DNA form, the CDR3 reads TGTGCCAGCAGTGAAGGGCAGGGTACCTACAATGAGCAGTTCTTC. It codes for CASSEGQGTYNEQFF.

This clone has a handful of counts. The chain joins TRBV6-5 to TRBJ1-5, with D maybe TRBD1 (6 bases). The V gene's germline CDR1 is MNHEY and CDR2 SVGAGI. V shed 5 bases and J shed 4 bases, with 12 bases lying between them. The CDR3 has 14 residues. The CDR3 DNA reads as TGTGCCAGCAGTCCCCGGACAGATAATCAGCCCCAGCATTTT. Translated, it gives CASSPRTDNQPQHF.